Sequencing of this T cell receptor beta chain was carried out in a study of blood T cells in healthy people across ages. Findings and limits, study-wide: The recorded TCR beta diversity per million T cells decreased in a roughly linear manner with age.

Together with a sample-barcoded 5' primer, a J-beta primer mix was included in a second PCR lasting roughly 6 to 12 cycles. MiXCR, run by TCRdb on the 5' RACE reads, gives a single entry per CDR3 protein. The repertoire holds around 900,000 distinct CDR3 sequences, with roughly 26% as singletons. This clonotype was seen ten or more times. What it binds is not known. In germline, CDR1 is MNHEY, CDR2 SVGEGT. Trimming removed 5 bases at V and 3 bases at J, with 2 bases between. The CDR3 contains 11 residues. Sequencing was done on a sample of blood. The rearrangement links TRBV6-2 or TRBV6-3 to TRBJ2-1, with D uncertain. The sequence was obtained from a woman aged 80 or over in good health. The CDR3 loop reads CASSNYNEQFF. DNA of the CDR3: TGTGCCAGCAGTAACTACAATGAGCAGTTCTTC.